This T cell receptor (beta chain) was found in a study of blood T cell repertoires in COVID-19. Assay: immunoSEQ multiplex PCR; the TCRdb copy retains only in-frame clones and omits some. The table shows under 130,000 clones, with under 80% occurring only once. Germline trimming cut 1 base from V and 0 bases from J; bases unmatched to any gene: 10. The CDR3 contains 20 residues. Germline V gives CDR1 LGHNA, CDR2 YNFKEQ. This chain joins TRBV4-2 and TRBJ2-1; 12 nucleotides align to TRBD2. What was sequenced was peripheral blood. This clonotype originated in a woman in her 70s with acute or convalescent COVID-19. The DNA of the CDR3 is TGTGCCAGCAGCCAAGCGACTAGCGGGGGTACTAAGAGCTCCTACAATGAGCAGTTCTTC. This codes for CASSQATSGGTKSSYNEQFF.